One and the same sample provided the 8 T cell receptor beta chains below, sequenced in a study of T-cell memory formation after mild COVID-19. A single record per CDR3 protein comes from TCRdb applying MiXCR to the 5' RACE reads. The data hold under 450,000 distinct CDR3 sequences, with about 22% observed a single time. The sequenced material came from PBMCs or a T cell subset sorted from them (not recorded which). These receptors came from an adult woman who had mild COVID-19 (a few samples of this study predate the infection). Cell type and time point are not known.

This clonotype came up a few times. The rearrangement uses TRBV5-1 and TRBJ2-1, with TRBD2 as a possible D gene (6 bases). The CDR3 covers 17 residues. In germline, CDR1 is SGHRS, CDR2 YFSETQ. Trimming took off 0 bases at V and 1 base at J, with 14 bases between the two ends. This CDR3 reads CASSLDGGGLSYNEQFF. In DNA form, the CDR3 reads TGCGCCAGCAGCTTGGATGGGGGAGGCTTATCCTACAATGAGCAGTTCTTC.

The chain recombines TRBV7-9 with TRBJ1-1; D is perhaps TRBD1 (5 bases). This CDR3 contains 12 residues. Germline V CDR1 and CDR2: SEHNR, FQNEAQ (reference sequence). Between the trimmed V and J ends, which lost 4 bases and 7 bases, there was a span of 10 bases. In nucleotides, the CDR3 is TGTGCCAGCAGCTCCCGACAGAATGAAGCTTTCTTT. Its protein is CASSSRQNEAFF.

J is TRBJ2-7 and V is TRBV7-9; D might be TRBD2 (5 bases). Germline lookup yields CDR1 SEHNR and CDR2 FQNEAQ (reference sequence). The CDR3 totals 14 residues. V was clipped by 5 bases and J by 2 bases, with 13 bases between them. The CDR3 here is CASSPGLLPYEQYF. For the CDR3, the DNA is TGTGCCAGCAGCCCCGGACTCCTCCCCTACGAGCAGTACTTC. Drawing the rest from reference TRBV7-9 and TRBJ2-7, the complete variable domain is DTGVSQNPRHKITKRGQNVTFRCDPISEHNRLYWYRQTLGQGPEFLTYFQNEAQLEKSRLLSDRFSAERPKGSFSTLEIQRTEQGDSAMYLCASSPGLLPYEQYFGPGTRLTVT.

V and J are TRBV6-1 and TRBJ1-4; 9 bases match TRBD1. CDR3 length: 20 amino acids. V shed 1 base and J 3 bases; nucleotides not matched to a gene: 15. Germline loops: CDR1 MNHNS, CDR2 SASEGT. CDR3 loop: CASSEVPGTGRPRANEKLFF. The CDR3 DNA reads as TGTGCCAGCAGTGAAGTACCCGGGACAGGGCGTCCTAGAGCTAATGAAAAACTGTTTTTT.

This clonotype was seen more than once but under ten times. The gene calls are TRBV24-1 and TRBJ2-7; no clear D. The CDR3 is 13 residues long. The V end lost 2 bases, the J end lost 0 bases, and 4 bases lay between the germline ends. Germline lookup yields CDR1 KGHDR and CDR2 SFDVKD. CDR3 sequence: CATSDSISYEQYF. CDR3 DNA: TGTGCCACCAGTGATTCGATCTCCTACGAGCAGTACTTC.

In its sample, this clonotype was seen many times. The V and J genes are TRBV4-2 and TRBJ2-7; TRBD1 matches 7 bases. The V and J ends lost 4 bases and 4 bases, in that order; junction bases with no gene match: 10. Per germline, CDR1 LGHNA and CDR2 YNFKEQ. This CDR3 has 15 residues. This CDR3 is CASSPTGAMGYEQYF. As DNA, the CDR3 is TGTGCCAGCAGCCCTACAGGGGCCATGGGATACGAGCAGTACTTC.

The chain carries TRBV7-9 and TRBJ1-1, with a weak D call TRBD1 (6 bases). Trimming took 5 bases from V and 1 from J, leaving 17 bases between them. Germline V gene sequence: CDR1 SEHNR, CDR2 FQNEAQ (reference sequence). This CDR3 has 16 residues. CDR3 sequence: CASSAPGTLKNTEAFF. CDR3 sequence (DNA): TGTGCCAGCAGCGCCCCCGGGACACTGAAGAACACTGAAGCTTTCTTT.

This clonotype was observed a few times. V and J are TRBV5-1 and TRBJ2-1; 10 bases are a match to TRBD2. CDR1 and CDR2 (germline): SGHRS, YFSETQ. This CDR3 has 15 amino acids. The ends lost 6 bases at V and 6 bases at J; junction bases unmatched: 9. CDR3 sequence reads: CASNQAGGPSNEQFF. The CDR3 DNA is TGCGCCAGCAACCAAGCGGGAGGGCCATCCAATGAGCAGTTCTTC.